This T cell receptor beta chain was sequenced during a study of T cell repertoires in cytomegalovirus infection. Concerning this clonotype: Its antigen is as yet unknown.

V was cut by 6 bases and J by 5 bases, with 19 bases left in between. Per germline, CDR1 MNHEY and CDR2 SMNVEV (reference sequence). The CDR3 is 15 amino acids. TCRdb re-called the reads with MiXCR, one entry per CDR3 protein. The sample yields some 590,000 distinct CDR3 sequences, roughly 43% seen once. J is TRBJ1-1 and V is TRBV27, with D hard to call. Here the sequenced sample was cultured PBMCs, taken from culture after CMV antigen stimulation. The source is a human donor in good health (CMV status not recorded). Some clones in this sample may be carry-over from other donors' samples. The CDR3 loop is CASSQTSRRGTEAFF. CDR3 sequence (DNA): TGTGCCAGCAGCCAGACGTCTCGTCGTGGGACTGAAGCTTTCTTT.